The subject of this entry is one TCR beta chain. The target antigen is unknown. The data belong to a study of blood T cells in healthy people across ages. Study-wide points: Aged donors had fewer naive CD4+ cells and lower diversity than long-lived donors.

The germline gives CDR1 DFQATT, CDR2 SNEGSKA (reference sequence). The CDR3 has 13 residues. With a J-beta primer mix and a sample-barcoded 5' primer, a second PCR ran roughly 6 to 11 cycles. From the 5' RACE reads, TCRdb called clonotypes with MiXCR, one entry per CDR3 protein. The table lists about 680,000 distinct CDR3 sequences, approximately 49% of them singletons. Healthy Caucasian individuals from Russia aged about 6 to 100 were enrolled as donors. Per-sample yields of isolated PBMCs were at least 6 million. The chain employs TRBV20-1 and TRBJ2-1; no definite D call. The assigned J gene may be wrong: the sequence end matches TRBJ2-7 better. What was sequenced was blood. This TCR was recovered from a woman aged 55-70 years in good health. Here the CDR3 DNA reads TGCAGTGCTAGACATCCTTCCTACAATGAGCAGTACTTC. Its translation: CSARHPSYNEQYF.